This T cell receptor (beta chain) was documented in a study of CD8 T cells in ankylosing spondylitis. Study findings and constraints: Disease-associated clones were CD8+ and fairly uncommon in peripheral blood.

This clonotype was seen only a few times. The antigen is not known. TCRdb processed the 5' RACE reads anew with MiXCR; each CDR3 protein has one entry. The repertoire includes 55,000 or so distinct CDR3 sequences, around 7.4% of them detected once, and around 8.7% sits in the top ten. This receptor was obtained from a female donor with ankylosing spondylitis or in good health (not recorded which). Sequenced input: blood, either unsorted or a sorted T cell fraction (not recorded which).

CDR3 bases: TGCAGTGCGATCGCCGGGACCTCCGATCAGCCCCAGCATTTT. Translating it yields CSAIAGTSDQPQHF. The chain uses TRBV20-1 and TRBJ1-5; tentatively, D is TRBD1 (5 bases). CDR1 is DFQATT, CDR2 SNEGSKA, per germline (reference sequence). V shed 6 bases and J shed 5 bases, with 17 bases lying between them. This CDR3 is 14 amino acids long.